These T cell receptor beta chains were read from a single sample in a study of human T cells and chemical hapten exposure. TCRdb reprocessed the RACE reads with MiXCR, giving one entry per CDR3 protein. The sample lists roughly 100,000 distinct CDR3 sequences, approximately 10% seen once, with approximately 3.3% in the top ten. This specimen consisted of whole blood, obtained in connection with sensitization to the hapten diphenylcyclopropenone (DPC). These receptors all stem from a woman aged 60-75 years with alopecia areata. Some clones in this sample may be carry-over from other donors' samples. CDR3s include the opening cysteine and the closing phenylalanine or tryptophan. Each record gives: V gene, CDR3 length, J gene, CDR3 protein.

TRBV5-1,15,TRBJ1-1,CASSLAPTGNTEAFF
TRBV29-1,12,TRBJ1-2,CSGLGPNYGYTF
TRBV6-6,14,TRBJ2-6,CASKTPSGANVPTF
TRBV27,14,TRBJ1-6,CATSPGPFGSPLHF
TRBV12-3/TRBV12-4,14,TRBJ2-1,CASITGGRYNEQFF
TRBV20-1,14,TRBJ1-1,CSATPMGGHTEAFF
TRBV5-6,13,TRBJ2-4,CASRTYGENIQYF
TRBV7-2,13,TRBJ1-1,CASSLGTAVEAFF
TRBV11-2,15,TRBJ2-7,CASSAAGTSSYEQYF
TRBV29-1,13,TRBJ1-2,CSVGGGVNYGYTF
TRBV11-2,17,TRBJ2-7,CASSLRRDRGRPEMQYF
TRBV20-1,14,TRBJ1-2,CSARKEGGIGGYTF
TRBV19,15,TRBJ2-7,CASSALAMRGHEQYF
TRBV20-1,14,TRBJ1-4,CSAAPNGANEKLFF
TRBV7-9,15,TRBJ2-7,CASTPGGQSSYDQYF
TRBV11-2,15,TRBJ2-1,CASSRGGQASNEQFF
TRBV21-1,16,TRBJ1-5,CASSDPQRDSNQPQHF
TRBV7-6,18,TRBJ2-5,CASSSRLAGETFQETQYF
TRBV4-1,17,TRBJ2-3,CASSQVVGGGPSDTQYF
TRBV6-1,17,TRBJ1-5,CASSGTGGHNPNQPQHF
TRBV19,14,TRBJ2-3,CASSRVSGTDTQYF
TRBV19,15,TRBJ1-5,CASSIGQGAWQPQHF
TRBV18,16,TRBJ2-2,CASSPQSTTNTGELFF
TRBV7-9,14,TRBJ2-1,CASSGGPGNNEQFF
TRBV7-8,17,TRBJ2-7,CASSLIGGVVSSYEQYF
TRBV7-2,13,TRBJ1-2,CASRLTANYGYTF
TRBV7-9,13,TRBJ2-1,CASISWATNEQFF
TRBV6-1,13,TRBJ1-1,CASTHALNTEAFF
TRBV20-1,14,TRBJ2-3,CSAREGASTDTQYF
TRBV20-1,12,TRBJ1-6,CSADSDNSPLHF
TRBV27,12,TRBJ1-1,CASSSGQRDAFF
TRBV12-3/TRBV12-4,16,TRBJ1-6,CASSPPKRQGISPLHF
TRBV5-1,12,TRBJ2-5,CASSTGQETQYF
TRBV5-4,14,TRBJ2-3,CASSVGITTDTQYF
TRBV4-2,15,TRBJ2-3,CASSQDQTSTDTQYF
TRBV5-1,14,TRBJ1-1,CASGGPEENTEAFF
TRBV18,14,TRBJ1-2,CASGSTGMNYGYTF
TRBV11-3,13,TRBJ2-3,CASRTGFGDTQYF
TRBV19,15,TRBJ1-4,CASSPPQQGGEKLFF
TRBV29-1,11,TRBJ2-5,CSVDSKETQYF
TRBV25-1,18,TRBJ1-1,CASSESTGRRVVNTEAFF
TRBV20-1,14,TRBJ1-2,CSARARDRYYGYTF
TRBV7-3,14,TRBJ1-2,CASSLGQSAYGYTF
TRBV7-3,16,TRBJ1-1,CASSLKPPPGRTEAFF
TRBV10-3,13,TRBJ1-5,CAISSGGNQPQHF
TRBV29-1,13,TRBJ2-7,CSVTGTGGYEQYF
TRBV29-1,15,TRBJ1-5,CSVRRDSDINQPQHF
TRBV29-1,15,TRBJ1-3,CSAVTEGESGNTIYF
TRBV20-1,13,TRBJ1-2,CSAAQGVNYGYTF
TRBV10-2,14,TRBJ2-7,CASGTGRYSYEQYF
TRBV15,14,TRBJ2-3,CATSRGPSTDTQYF
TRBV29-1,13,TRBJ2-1,CSVGDTWGNEQFF
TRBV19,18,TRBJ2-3,CASSTDPGLAGRADTQYF
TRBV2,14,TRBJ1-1,CASSARTANTEAFF
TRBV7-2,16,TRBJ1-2,CASSSIVVSLSYGYTF
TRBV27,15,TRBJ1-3,CASSPTGSPGNTIYF
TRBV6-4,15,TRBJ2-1,CASSDGTSYSNEQFF
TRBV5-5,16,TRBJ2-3,CASSASRKASTDTQYF